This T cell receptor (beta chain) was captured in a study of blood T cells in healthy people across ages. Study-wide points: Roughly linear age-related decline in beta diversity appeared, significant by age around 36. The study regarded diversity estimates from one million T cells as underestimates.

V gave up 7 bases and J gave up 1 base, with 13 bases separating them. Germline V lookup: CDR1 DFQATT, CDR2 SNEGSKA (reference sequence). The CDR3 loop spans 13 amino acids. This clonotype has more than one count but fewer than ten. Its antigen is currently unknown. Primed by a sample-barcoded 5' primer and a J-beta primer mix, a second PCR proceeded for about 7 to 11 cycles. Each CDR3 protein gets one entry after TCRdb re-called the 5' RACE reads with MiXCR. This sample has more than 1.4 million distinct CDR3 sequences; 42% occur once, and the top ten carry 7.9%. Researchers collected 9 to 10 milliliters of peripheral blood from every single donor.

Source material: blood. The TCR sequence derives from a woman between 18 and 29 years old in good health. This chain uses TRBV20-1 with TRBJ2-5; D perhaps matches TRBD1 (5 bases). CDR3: CSGGRILQETQYF. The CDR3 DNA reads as TGCAGTGGGGGCCGAATCCTCCAAGAGACCCAGTACTTC.